The sequence of this T cell receptor (beta chain) was determined in a study of shared clonotypes between healthy human individuals. This table comes from immunoSEQ multiplex PCR, and its TCRdb copy is limited to in-frame clones, with some not included. Of 900,000 to 1,200,000 clones in the sample, about 80% were seen once. This clone occurred many times. At the DNA level, this CDR3 is encoded by other sequences in the same sample as well. CDR1 SGHRS and CDR2 YFSETQ come from the germline V gene. There are 11 residues in the CDR3. V lost 1 base and J lost 2, with 0 bases in between. The genes are TRBV5-1 and TRBJ2-5; D not resolved. Specimen: memory CD4+ T cells from PBMCs. The subset was: CD45RA-negative fraction. This clonotype was obtained from a man between 18 and 35 years old in good health. Some clones in this sample may be carry-over from other donors' samples. The CDR3 nucleotides read TGCGCCAGCAGCTTGCAAGAGACCCAGTACTTC. Translation gives CASSLQETQYF.